Sequencing of this T cell receptor (beta chain) was carried out in a study of blood T cell repertoires in COVID-19. Comments on this clone: Other DNA sequences within the sample encode an identical CDR3.

All enrollees were roughly 18 to 95 years old and from roughly 22 US areas. Only in-frame clones appear in the TCRdb table, and some are missing; sequencing was by immunoSEQ multiplex PCR. Of 250,000 to 350,000 clones listed, 85% to 90% are singletons. The CDR3 length is 15 residues. The ends lost 4 bases at V and 3 bases at J; junction bases unmatched: 3. The germline V gene has CDR1 LGHNA and CDR2 YSLEER. The sequencing input was PBMCs or T cells enriched from blood (not recorded which). The source of this sequence is a woman between 18 and 29 years old with acute COVID-19. This sequence joins TRBV4-3 and TRBJ2-1; 10 bases line up with TRBD1. CDR3 sequence (DNA): TGCGCCAGCAGCCTAGGGACAGGGGTCTACAATGAGCAGTTCTTC. This codes for CASSLGTGVYNEQFF.